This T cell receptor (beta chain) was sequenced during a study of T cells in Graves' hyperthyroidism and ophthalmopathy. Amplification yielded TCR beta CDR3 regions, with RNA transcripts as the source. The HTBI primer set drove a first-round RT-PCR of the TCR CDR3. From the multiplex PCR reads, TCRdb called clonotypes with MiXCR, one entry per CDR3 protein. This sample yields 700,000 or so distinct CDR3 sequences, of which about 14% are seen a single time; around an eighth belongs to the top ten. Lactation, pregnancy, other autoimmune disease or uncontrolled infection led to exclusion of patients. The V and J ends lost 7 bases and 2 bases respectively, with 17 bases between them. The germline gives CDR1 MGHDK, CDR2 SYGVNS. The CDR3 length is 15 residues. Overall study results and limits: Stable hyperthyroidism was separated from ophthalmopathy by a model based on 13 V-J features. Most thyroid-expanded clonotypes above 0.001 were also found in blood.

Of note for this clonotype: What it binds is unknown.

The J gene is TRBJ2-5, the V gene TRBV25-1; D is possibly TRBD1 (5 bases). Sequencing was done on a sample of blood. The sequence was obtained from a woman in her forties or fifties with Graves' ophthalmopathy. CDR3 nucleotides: TGTGCCAGCACCGGCCCGTGGACATATCAAGAGACCCAGTACTTC. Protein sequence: CASTGPWTYQETQYF. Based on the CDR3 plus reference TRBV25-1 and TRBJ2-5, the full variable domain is EADIYQTPRYLVIGTGKKITLECSQTMGHDKMYWYQQDPGMELHLIHYSYGVNSTEKGDLSSESTVSRIRTEHFPLTLESARPSHTSQYLCASTGPWTYQETQYFGPGTRLLVL.